The following is a TCR beta chain sequence with its context. Ten or more counts support this clone. Its antigen is still unknown. Nothing much larger sits one base from this clone, and base qualities are not available. This entry comes from a study of metastatic and nonmetastatic thyroid tumors (dated by TCRdb to 2019 to 2021). A note on the overall study: For patients with malignant and with benign thyroid disease, the researchers compared repertoires between peripheral blood samples and tumor or nodule tissue samples. The research as a whole found: In both blood and tumor samples, TCR beta diversity was reported to be significantly higher in malignant tumors than in benign nodules.

No patient had received any treatment before thyroid surgery. The study retrospectively analysed patient clinical samples collected from the early 2010s to the late 2010s using T-cell receptor beta sequencing. Library method: PCR. Sequencing used an Illumina HiSeq 4000. The TCR beta-chain CDR3 region of each patient was profiled by high-throughput sequencing. The published analysis was carried out like this. Drawing on CDR3 differences between clinicopathological groups, the researchers built a classifier meant to tell apart patients with distant-metastatic papillary thyroid cancer. The Shannon index was used to assess repertoire diversity, and the Morisita-Horn index was used to assess tumor-blood repertoire similarity. TCRdb cleaned the public reads at Q25 with fastp, built clones with MiXCR and kept in-frame beta chains. The V and J calls were determined by TCRdb, not by the authors. The sample has 15,000 to 20,000 clones on record, 21% of them singletons. In total, the top ten clones hold about 17% of the sample.

The germline V gene (reference sequence) yields SGHNT for CDR1 and YYREEE for CDR2. The cysteine opens and the phenylalanine closes a CDR3 of 15 amino acids. CDR3 DNA only is kept here, 45 bases in frame from base 1. Here V drops 4 bases and J drops 4 bases, and the junction holds 7 bases not matched to any gene. Sequenced material: tumor tissue. The rearrangement joined TRBV5-4 to TRBJ1-2; 10 central bases correspond to TRBD1. The TCR was taken from a female donor with papillary thyroid cancer or a benign thyroid nodule (not recorded which). Some clones in this sample may be carry-over from other donors' samples. The CDR3 is CASSPGQGHFYGYTF. The sequence in DNA is TGTGCCAGCAGCCCGGGACAGGGGCATTTCTATGGCTACACCTTC. Beyond the CDR3, the reference TRBV5-4 and TRBJ1-2 genes provide the residues; the full variable domain reads: ETGVTQSPTHLIKTRGQQVTLRCSSQSGHNTVSWYQQALGQGPQFIFQYYREEENGRGNFPPRFSGLQFPNYSSELNVNALELDDSALYLCASSPGQGHFYGYTFGSGTRLTVV.